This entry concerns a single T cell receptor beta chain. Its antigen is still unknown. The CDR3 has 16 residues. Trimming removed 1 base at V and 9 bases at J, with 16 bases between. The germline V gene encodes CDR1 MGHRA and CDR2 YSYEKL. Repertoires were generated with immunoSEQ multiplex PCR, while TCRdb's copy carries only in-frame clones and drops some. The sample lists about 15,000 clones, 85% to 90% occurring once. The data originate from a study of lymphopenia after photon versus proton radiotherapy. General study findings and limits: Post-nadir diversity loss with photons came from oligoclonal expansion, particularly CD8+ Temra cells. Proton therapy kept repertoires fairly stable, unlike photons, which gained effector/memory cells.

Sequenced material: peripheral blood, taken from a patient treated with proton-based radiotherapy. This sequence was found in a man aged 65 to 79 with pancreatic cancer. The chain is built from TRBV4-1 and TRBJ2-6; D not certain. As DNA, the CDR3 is TGCGCCAGCAGCCAAGGTCTTATGGGCCGGTTCAACGTCCTGACTTTC. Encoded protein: CASSQGLMGRFNVLTF.